This entry features one T cell receptor (beta chain) sequence. In the original workflow: Researchers built a distant-metastasis classifier for papillary thyroid cancer that drew on CDR3 differences across clinicopathological groups. With MiXCR, TCRdb reprocessed the PCR reads. Clone size and V and J calls follow TCRdb, not the original study. The sample includes 25,000 to 30,000 clones, around 25% of them seen just once. V was trimmed by 4 bases and J by 12 bases, leaving 20 bases between them. CDR3 length equals 15 residues. CDR1 and CDR2 from the germline V gene are SGHRS and YFSETQ. The sample comes from a study of metastatic and nonmetastatic thyroid tumors. No patient had received any treatment before thyroid surgery.

The sequencing input was blood. The chain has TRBV5-1 and TRBJ1-6, with D perhaps TRBD1 (5 bases). The sequence derives from a female donor with papillary thyroid cancer or a benign thyroid nodule (not recorded which). Some clones in this sample may be carry-over from other donors' samples. The CDR3 spells CASSLLGEPLEPLHF. CDR3 in DNA: TGCGCCAGCAGCCTGTTGGGGGAGCCACTGGAACCCCTCCACTTT.